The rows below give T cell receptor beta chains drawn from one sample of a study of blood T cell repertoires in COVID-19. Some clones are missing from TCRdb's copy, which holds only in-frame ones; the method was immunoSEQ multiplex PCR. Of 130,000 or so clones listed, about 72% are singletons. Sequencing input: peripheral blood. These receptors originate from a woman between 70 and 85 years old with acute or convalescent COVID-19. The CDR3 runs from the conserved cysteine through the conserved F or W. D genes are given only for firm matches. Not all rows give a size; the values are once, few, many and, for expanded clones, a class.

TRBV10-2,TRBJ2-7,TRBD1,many,TGCGCCAGCAGACCCTCACAGGGGCTGGAGCAGTACTTC,CASRPSQGLEQYF
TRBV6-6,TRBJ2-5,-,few,TGTGCCAGCAGCCTCGAGGAGACCCAGTACTTC,CASSLEETQYF
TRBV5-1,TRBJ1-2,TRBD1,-,TGCGCCAGCAGCTTGGAGGGACAGAGTTCTGGCTACACCTTC,CASSLEGQSSGYTF
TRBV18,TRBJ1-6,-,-,TGTGCCAGCTCACAAAGCCGAGGTGATTCACCCCTCCACTTT,CASSQSRGDSPLHF
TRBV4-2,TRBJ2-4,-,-,TGTGCCAGCAGCCCCGAGGGCGGGACAGAAAACATTCAGTACTTC,CASSPEGGTENIQYF
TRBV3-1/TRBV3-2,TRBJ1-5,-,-,TGTGCCAGCAGCCAAGAGGGTAGGGGTCAGCCCCAGCATTTT,CASSQEGRGQPQHF
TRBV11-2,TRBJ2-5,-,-,TGTGCCAGCAGCTCGTCTCCCGGGACAAAAGAGACCCAGTACTTC,CASSSSPGTKETQYF
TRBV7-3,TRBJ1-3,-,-,TGTGCCAGCAGCCGCGGGGGACCTGGAAACACCATATATTTT,CASSRGGPGNTIYF
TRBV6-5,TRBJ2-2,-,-,TGTGCCAGCATGTTGCCAGCGAACACCGGGGAGCTGTTTTTT,CASMLPANTGELFF
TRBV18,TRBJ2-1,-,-,TGTGCCAGCTCACCACCCGGATCCGGGACACGAGTCTACAATGAGCAGTTCTTC,CASSPPGSGTRVYNEQFF
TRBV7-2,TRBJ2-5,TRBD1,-,TGTGCCAGCAGCCAAGACAGGGGGCCTCGAGAGACCCAGTACTTC,CASSQDRGPRETQYF
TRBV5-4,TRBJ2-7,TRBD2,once,TGTGCCAGCAGCGCTCATCTAGCGGGGGGGACCCACGAGCAGTACTTC,CASSAHLAGGTHEQYF
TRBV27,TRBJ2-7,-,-,TGTGCCAGCAGTTTATCAAGGGCGGGGGCCGAGCAGTACTTC,CASSLSRAGAEQYF
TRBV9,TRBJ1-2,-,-,TGTGCCCGCGGGGGGGCGGTCTCCTATGGCTACACCTTC,CARGGAVSYGYTF
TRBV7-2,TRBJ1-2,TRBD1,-,TGTGCCAGCAGCCGGACAGGGTCGCGGAACACCTTC,CASSRTGSRNTF
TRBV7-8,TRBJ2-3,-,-,TGTGCCAGCAGCTCAATACTCCCAGATACGCAGTATTTT,CASSSILPDTQYF
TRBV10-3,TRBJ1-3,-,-,TGTGCCATCAGTGACAGTACTGGAAACACCATATATTTT,CAISDSTGNTIYF
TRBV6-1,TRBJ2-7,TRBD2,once,TGTGCCAGCAGTGAAATAGGCGGGAGTTTCTCCTACGAGCAGTACTTC,CASSEIGGSFSYEQYF
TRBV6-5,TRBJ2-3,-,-,TGTGCCAGCAGTTCGCAGGGGGGTACGCAGTATTTT,CASSSQGGTQYF
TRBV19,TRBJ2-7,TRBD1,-,TGTGCCACTAGACCCGTGATAGGACAGGAAAACGACAAGCAGTACTTC,CATRPVIGQENDKQYF
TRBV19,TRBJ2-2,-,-,TGTGCCAGTAGTATTTCCCAGACAGGAACTCTCCGGGAGCTGTTTTTT,CASSISQTGTLRELFF
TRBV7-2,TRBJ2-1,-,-,TGTGCCAGCAGCCTAGGGAGGACGCCTTACAATGAGCAGTTCTTC,CASSLGRTPYNEQFF
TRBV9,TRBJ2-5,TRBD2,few,TGTGCCAGCAGCGAAAACGCGGGGGGGCCGGGAGAGACCCAGTACTTC,CASSENAGGPGETQYF
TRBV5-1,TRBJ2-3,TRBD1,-,TGCGCCAGCAGCCTCATGCCGGGACGGACAGGGGCGGATACGCAGTATTTT,CASSLMPGRTGADTQYF
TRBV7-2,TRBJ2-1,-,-,TGTGCCAGCAGCCCCCCGGGACAAAATGAGCAGTTCTTC,CASSPPGQNEQFF
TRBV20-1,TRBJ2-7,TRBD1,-,TGCAGTGCTAGTTCCGGACAGGGGATCGCCTACGAGCAGTACTTC,CSASSGQGIAYEQYF
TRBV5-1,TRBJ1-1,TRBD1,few,TGCGCCAGCACGGTAGGGACAGGCCGCATGAACACTGAAGCTTTCTTT,CASTVGTGRMNTEAFF
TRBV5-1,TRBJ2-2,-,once,TGCGCCAGCAGGTTAACCGGGGAGCTGTTTTTT,CASRLTGELFF
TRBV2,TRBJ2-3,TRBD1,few,TGTGCCAGCAGTGCAGACAGGGGTCCCACAGATACGCAGTATTTT,CASSADRGPTDTQYF
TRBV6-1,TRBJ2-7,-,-,TGTGCCAGCAGTGAAGCACCCGGAGGTTCCTACGAGCAGTACTTC,CASSEAPGGSYEQYF
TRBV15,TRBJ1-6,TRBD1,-,TGTGCCACCAGCAGAGACCCCGGGACAGCTAATTCACCCCTCCACTTT,CATSRDPGTANSPLHF
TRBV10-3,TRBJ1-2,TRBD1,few,TGTGCCATCAGGGGGGACAGGGGGACGGATGGCTACACCTTC,CAIRGDRGTDGYTF
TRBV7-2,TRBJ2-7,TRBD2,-,TGTGCCAGCAGCTCTAGCGGGGGCCCTTCCTACGAGCAGTACTTC,CASSSSGGPSYEQYF
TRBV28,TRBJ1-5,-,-,TGTGCCAGCAGTTGGAGGGTTTGGGCCAGCAATCAGCCCCAGCATTTT,CASSWRVWASNQPQHF
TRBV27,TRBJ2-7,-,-,TGTGCCAGCAGTTTATGGGCAGGGGCCACCTACGAGCAGTACTTC,CASSLWAGATYEQYF
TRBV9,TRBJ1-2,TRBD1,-,TGTGCCAGCAGCGTAGGAGTCTCGGGACAGAACTATGGCTACACCTTC,CASSVGVSGQNYGYTF
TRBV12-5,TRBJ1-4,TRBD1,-,TGTGCTAGTGGTTTGGGACAGGGTGGAGGTGCTGAAAAACTGTTTTTT,CASGLGQGGGAEKLFF
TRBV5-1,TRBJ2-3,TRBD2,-,TGCGCCAGCAGCTCCGGACTAGACCCAGATACGCAGTATTTT,CASSSGLDPDTQYF
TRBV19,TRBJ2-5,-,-,TGTGCCAGTAGTATTCGCCCTCAGACTAGTCGAGGAGAGACCCAGTACTTC,CASSIRPQTSRGETQYF
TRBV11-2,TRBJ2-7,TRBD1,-,TGTGCCAGCAGCTTAGACCAAGGGACAGTCTACGAGCAGTACTTC,CASSLDQGTVYEQYF
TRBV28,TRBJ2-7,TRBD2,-,TGTGCCAGCAGTTTAATGTCATGGACTAGCTTCTACGAGCAGTACTTC,CASSLMSWTSFYEQYF
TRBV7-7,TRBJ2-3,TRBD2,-,TGTGCTAGCAGCCTACTAGCGGGCCCCACAGATACGCAGTATTTT,CASSLLAGPTDTQYF
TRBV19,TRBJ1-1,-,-,TGTGCCAGTAGTGCTCGGCGGGATAGCACTGAAGCTTTCTTT,CASSARRDSTEAFF
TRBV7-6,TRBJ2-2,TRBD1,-,TGTGCCAGCAGCTTGGGGACAGTAAACACCGGGGAGCTGTTTTTT,CASSLGTVNTGELFF
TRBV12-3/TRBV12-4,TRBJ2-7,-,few,TGTGCCACCATGCGAACGGGAGACTACGAGCAGTACTTC,CATMRTGDYEQYF